The T cell receptor (beta chain) under discussion was sequenced for a study of blood T cell repertoires in COVID-19. Across the whole study: Samples taken during acute and convalescent COVID-19 were collected in the United States, Italy and Spain. Sample material is recorded as cDNA or gDNA derived from T cells, B-cell-depleted T cells, or PBMCs.

Authors' processing steps: Amplifying reference gene primers gave estimates of nucleated cell counts. TCRdb keeps only in-frame clones here, not all; method: immunoSEQ multiplex PCR. The V and J calls and clone size were taken over from that table, and D and trimming were inferred from the DNA. The repertoire holds about 170,000 clones, roughly 80% seen once, with about 8.4% in the top ten. Trimming cost V 4 bases and J 7 bases; bases outside gene matches: 9. Germline-derived CDR1 and CDR2 are ENHRY and SYGVKD. The CDR3 length is 15 residues. This clone was detected only a few times. The sequenced sample consisted of peripheral blood. This chain links TRBV10-3 with TRBJ2-7, with 11 bases aligning to TRBD1. This clonotype was obtained from a woman in her 70s with acute or convalescent COVID-19. This CDR3 is CAISGFGQGAREQYF. The CDR3 region has the DNA TGTGCCATCAGTGGATTTGGACAGGGGGCGCGGGAGCAGTACTTC.